The TCR beta chain under discussion was sequenced for a study of T cell responses to AZD1222 COVID-19 vaccine. Study-wide background: Both about-4-week and about-12-week second-dose recipients were combined.

Study outcomes and limitations: The sample set comprised mostly white British donors with more females, and clonal diversity was possibly underestimated.

TCRdb's copy holds only in-frame clones and misses some; the assay was immunoSEQ multiplex PCR. The repertoire holds 100,000 or so clones, with more than 85% as singletons. The CDR3 length is 17 residues. Per germline, CDR1 SGHNT and CDR2 YYREEE (reference sequence). V was shortened by 6 bases and J by 4 bases, with 24 bases between the two germline ends. Details on this clone: Its antigen is unknown.

Material: peripheral blood, obtained on day 0 of AZD1222 vaccination. The sequence was obtained from an adult in good health. The chain links TRBV5-4 to TRBJ2-3; the D gene is possibly TRBD2 (7 bases). The CDR3 DNA sequence: TGTGCCAGCAACTATAGACTAGGGGGAGGGCGAGCAGATACGCAGTATTTT. Its protein product is CASNYRLGGGRADTQYF.